The 7 T cell receptor beta chains below come from one sample, sequenced in a study of CD8 T cells in ankylosing spondylitis. Study-wide findings and caveats: It appeared that ankylosing spondylitis blood was characterized by a TCR beta motif of several highly homologous variants.

TCRdb fed the 5' RACE reads into MiXCR, producing one record per CDR3 protein. This table holds approximately 540,000 distinct CDR3 sequences, approximately 11% found once. Their antigen targets remain unknown. Sequenced input: blood, either unsorted or a sorted T cell fraction (not recorded which). The receptors shown here come from a male donor with ankylosing spondylitis.

The V gene is TRBV18, the J gene TRBJ1-2, with a weak D call TRBD1 (5 bases). This CDR3 is built from 14 residues. The V gene's germline CDR1 is KGHSH and CDR2 LQKENI. V shed 6 bases and J shed 5 bases, with 16 bases lying between them. The DNA of the CDR3 is TGTGCCAGCTCCCCAGGGATCAAGACATATGGCTACACCTTC. Amino acid sequence: CASSPGIKTYGYTF.

This clonotype was counted only a few times. The chain joins TRBV20-1 to TRBJ1-1; TRBD1 matches at 8 bases. Germline-derived CDR1 and CDR2 are DFQATT and SNEGSKA (reference sequence). There are 15 residues in the CDR3. V lost 3 bases to trimming and J lost 0 bases; unmatched junction nucleotides: 6. CDR3 residues: CSASTQGAMNTEAFF. The CDR3 DNA reads as TGCAGTGCTAGTACTCAGGGGGCCATGAACACTGAAGCTTTCTTT.

This clonotype was counted at least ten times. This rearrangement joins TRBV3-1 to TRBJ2-7; D possibly corresponds to TRBD2 (5 bases). Germline V gives CDR1 LGHDT, CDR2 YNNKEL (reference sequence). This CDR3 region has 15 residues. V was pared by 4 bases and J by 3 bases, with 16 bases between. DNA for the CDR3: TGTGCCAGCAGCCGAGGGTCACCTAGGGACTACGAGCAGTACTTC. It specifies CASSRGSPRDYEQYF.

This chain joins TRBV9 and TRBJ2-7; tentative D call: TRBD1 (6 bases). The germline gives CDR1 SGDLS, CDR2 YYNGEE. Trimming took off 0 bases at V and 0 bases at J, with 22 bases between the two ends. The CDR3 has 19 amino acids. CDR3 region: CASSVASQTGLERSYEQYV. The CDR3, as DNA: TGTGCCAGCAGCGTAGCCTCCCAGACAGGCCTGGAACGCTCCTACGAGCAGTACGTC.

The J gene is TRBJ1-2, the V gene TRBV25-1, with 7 bases aligning to TRBD1. In germline, CDR1 is MGHDK, CDR2 SYGVNS. The CDR3 extends over 17 amino acids. Losses at the gene ends were 1 base for V and 0 bases for J; bases not matched to a gene: 8. This chain's CDR3 is CASSESATGRANYGYTF. The CDR3 DNA follows: TGTGCCAGCAGTGAATCGGCGACAGGGAGAGCTAACTATGGCTACACCTTC.

V and J are TRBV4-1 and TRBJ1-2; D gene uncertain. Trimming removed 1 base from V and 3 bases from J, with 6 bases in between. From germline, CDR1 is MGHRA and CDR2 YSYEKL. This CDR3 region has 13 residues. CDR3 amino acids: CASSQGRDYGYTF. The DNA for the CDR3 is TGCGCCAGCAGCCAAGGACGGGACTATGGCTACACCTTC.

The V and J genes are TRBV4-1 and TRBJ2-1, with 7 bases aligning to TRBD1. CDR1 and CDR2 (germline): MGHRA, YSYEKL. V shed 0 bases, J shed 14 bases, and the junction held 7 bases outside the gene matches. CDR3 size: 13 residues. CDR3 sequence: CASSQDRDTGEFF. Here the CDR3 DNA reads TGCGCCAGCAGCCAAGATAGGGACACAGGGGAGTTCTTC.